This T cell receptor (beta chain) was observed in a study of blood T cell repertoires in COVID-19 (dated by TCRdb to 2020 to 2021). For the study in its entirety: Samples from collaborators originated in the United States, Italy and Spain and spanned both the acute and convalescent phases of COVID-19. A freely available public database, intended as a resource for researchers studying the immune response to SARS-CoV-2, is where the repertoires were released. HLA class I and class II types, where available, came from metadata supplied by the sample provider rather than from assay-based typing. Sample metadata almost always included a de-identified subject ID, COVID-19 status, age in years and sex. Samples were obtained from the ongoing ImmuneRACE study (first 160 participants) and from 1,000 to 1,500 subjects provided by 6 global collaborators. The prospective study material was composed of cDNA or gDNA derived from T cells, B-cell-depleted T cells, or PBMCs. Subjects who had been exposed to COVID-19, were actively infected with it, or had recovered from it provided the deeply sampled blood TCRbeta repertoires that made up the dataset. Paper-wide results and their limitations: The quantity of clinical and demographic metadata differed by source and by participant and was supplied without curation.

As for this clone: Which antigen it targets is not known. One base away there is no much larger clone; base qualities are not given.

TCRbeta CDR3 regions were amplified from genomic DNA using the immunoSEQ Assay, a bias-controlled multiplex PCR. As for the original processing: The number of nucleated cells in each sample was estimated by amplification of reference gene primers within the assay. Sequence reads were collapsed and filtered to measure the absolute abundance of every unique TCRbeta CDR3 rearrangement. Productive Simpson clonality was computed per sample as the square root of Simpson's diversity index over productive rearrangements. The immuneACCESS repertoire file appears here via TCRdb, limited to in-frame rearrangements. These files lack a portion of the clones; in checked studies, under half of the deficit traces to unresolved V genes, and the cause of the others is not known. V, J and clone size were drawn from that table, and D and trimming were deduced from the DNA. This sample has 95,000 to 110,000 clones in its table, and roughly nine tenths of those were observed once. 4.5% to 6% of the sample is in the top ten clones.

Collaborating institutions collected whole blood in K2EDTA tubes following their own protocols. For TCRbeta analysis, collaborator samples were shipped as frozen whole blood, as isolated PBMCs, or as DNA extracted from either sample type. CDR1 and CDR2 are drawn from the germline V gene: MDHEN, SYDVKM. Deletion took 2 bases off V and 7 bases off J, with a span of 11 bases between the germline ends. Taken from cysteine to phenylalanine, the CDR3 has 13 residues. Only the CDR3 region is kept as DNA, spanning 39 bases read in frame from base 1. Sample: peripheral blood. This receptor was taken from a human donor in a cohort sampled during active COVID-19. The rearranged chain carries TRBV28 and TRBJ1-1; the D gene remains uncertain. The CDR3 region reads CASSLIPSHEAFF. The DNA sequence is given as TGTGCCAGCAGTTTAATTCCATCCCATGAAGCTTTCTTT.